Given below is one T cell receptor (beta chain) in context. What it recognizes is unknown. Repertoires were generated with immunoSEQ multiplex PCR, while TCRdb's copy carries only in-frame clones and drops some. This repertoire shows about 10,000 clones, over 65% found once; its top ten account for approximately 4.2%. This sample is part of a study of high-grade serous ovarian cancer treatment subgroups. About the research overall: Each sample yielded on average around 7,000 unique TCR beta rearrangements from 13,000 or so reads.

Points from the study as a whole: Different patients shared almost no repertoire; same-patient tumors shared about 0.11 to 0.85. Repertoire analysis covered CDR3 alone, not CDR1 or CDR2.

Tumor samples were taken before definitive surgery or chemotherapy. This sequence was found in a human donor with high-grade serous ovarian cancer. The sequencing input was tumor tissue.

The CDR3 is CASSLAMGLAGEQYF. DNA for the CDR3: TGTGCCAGCAGCTTAGCTATGGGACTAGCGGGCGAGCAGTACTTC. This chain uses TRBV7-9 with TRBJ2-5, with 12 nucleotides matching TRBD2. The tail of the sequence fits TRBJ2-7 better, so the J call may be wrong. The CDR3 sequence is 15 residues long. From germline, CDR1 is SEHNR and CDR2 FQNEAQ (reference sequence).